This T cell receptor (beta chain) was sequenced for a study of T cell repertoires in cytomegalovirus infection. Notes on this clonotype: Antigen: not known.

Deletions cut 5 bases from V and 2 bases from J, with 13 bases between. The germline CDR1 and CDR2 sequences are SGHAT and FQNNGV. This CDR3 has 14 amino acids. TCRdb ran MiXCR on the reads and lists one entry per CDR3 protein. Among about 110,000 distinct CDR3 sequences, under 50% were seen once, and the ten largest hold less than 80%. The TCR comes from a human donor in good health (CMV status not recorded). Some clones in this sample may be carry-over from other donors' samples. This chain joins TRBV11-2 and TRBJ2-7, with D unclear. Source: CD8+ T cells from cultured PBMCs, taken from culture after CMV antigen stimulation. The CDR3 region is CASSPPRSTYEQYF. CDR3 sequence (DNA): TGTGCCAGCAGCCCCCCCCGATCGACCTACGAGCAGTACTTC.